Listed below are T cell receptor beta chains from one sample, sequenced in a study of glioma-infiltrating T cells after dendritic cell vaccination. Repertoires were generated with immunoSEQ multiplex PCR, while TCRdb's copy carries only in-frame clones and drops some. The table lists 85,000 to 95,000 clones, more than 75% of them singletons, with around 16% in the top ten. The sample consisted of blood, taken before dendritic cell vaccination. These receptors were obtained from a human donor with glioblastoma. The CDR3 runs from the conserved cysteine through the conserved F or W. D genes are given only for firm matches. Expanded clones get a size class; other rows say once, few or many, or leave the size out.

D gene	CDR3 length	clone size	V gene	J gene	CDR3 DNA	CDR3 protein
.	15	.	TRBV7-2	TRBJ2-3	TGTGCCAGCAGCTCCGAGGCTAGCGCCACAGATACGCAGTATTTT	CASSSEASATDTQYF
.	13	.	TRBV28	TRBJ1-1	TGTGCCAGCAGTCTCCCAGGGGCCACTGAAGCTTTCTTT	CASSLPGATEAFF
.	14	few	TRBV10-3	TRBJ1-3	TGTGCCATCAGTACAGGTTTCTCTGGAAACACCATATATTTT	CAISTGFSGNTIYF
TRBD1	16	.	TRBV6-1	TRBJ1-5	TGTGCCAGCAGTGCCCCTCGACAGGGCCCCAATCAGCCCCAGCATTTT	CASSAPRQGPNQPQHF
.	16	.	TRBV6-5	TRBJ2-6	TGTGCCAGCAGTTTGTCGACTGAGCCCGGTTCCAACGTCCTGACTTTC	CASSLSTEPGSNVLTF
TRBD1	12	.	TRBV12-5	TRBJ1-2	TGTGCTAGTGGTTTGCCGACAGGGCCCTACACCTTC	CASGLPTGPYTF
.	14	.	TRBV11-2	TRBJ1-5	TGTGCCAGCAGCTTAGGTTCGGGCAATCAGCCCCAGCATTTT	CASSLGSGNQPQHF
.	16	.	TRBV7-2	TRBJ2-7	TGTGCCAGCAGCTTAGGGGGCTCCCGAAGCTCCTACGAGCAGTACTTC	CASSLGGSRSSYEQYF
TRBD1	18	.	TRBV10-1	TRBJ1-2	TGCGCCAGCAGTGTTAACCGGGACAGGGTCACTGGTTCCTATGGCTACACCTTC	CASSVNRDRVTGSYGYTF
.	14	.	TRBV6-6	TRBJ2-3	TGTGCCAGCAGTTACATACCAGGGCCAGATACGCAGTATTTT	CASSYIPGPDTQYF
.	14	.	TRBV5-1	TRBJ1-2	TGCGCCAGCTCGGACAGTTACGGGCCCTATGGCTACACCTTC	CASSDSYGPYGYTF
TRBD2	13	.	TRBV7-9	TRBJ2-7	TGTGCCAGCACCCGGGGGGGCAGCTACGAGCAGTACTTC	CASTRGGSYEQYF
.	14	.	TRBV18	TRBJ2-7	TGTGCCAGCTCACCAAGGGGCTACTCCTACGAGCAGTACTTC	CASSPRGYSYEQYF
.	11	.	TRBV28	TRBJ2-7	TGTGCCAGCTCGAGCTCCTACGAGCAGTACTTC	CASSSSYEQYF
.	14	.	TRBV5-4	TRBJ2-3	TGTGCCAGCAGCCTGGGACGTCAGGGGAACGGGCAGTATTTT	CASSLGRQGNGQYF
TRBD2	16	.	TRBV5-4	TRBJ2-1	TGTGCCAGCAGCTTGGGGGCTAGCGGGGTATACAATGAGCAGTTCTTC	CASSLGASGVYNEQFF
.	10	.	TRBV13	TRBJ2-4	TGTGCCAGCAACAGGAACATTCAGTACTTC	CASNRNIQYF
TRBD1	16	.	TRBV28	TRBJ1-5	TGTGCCAGCAGTTTTTTCGGACAGGGGGCAAATCAGCCCCAGCATTTT	CASSFFGQGANQPQHF
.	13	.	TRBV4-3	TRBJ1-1	TGCGCCAGCAGCCAAGTGGGGGGCACTGAAGCTTTCTTT	CASSQVGGTEAFF
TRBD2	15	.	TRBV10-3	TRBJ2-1	TGTGCCATCAGCAAGATAGGGCTAGCGGGAGATGAGCAGTTCTTC	CAISKIGLAGDEQFF
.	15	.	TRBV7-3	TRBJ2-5	TGTGCCAGCAGCGACGGGGGTAGAGTCTCGGAGACCCAGTACTTC	CASSDGGRVSETQYF
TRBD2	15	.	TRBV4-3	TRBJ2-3	TGCGCCAGCAGCCAAGAAACTAGCGGCACACATACGCAGTATTTT	CASSQETSGTHTQYF
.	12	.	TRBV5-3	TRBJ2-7	TGTGCCAGCAGCTTGGGCAGTTGGGAGCAGTACTTC	CASSLGSWEQYF
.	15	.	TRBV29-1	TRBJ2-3	TGCAGCGTTGAGGTATTGGGGGCACCCACAGATACGCAGTATTTT	CSVEVLGAPTDTQYF
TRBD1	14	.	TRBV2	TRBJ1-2	TGTGCCAGCAAGACAGGGAGTACTAACTATGGCTACACCTTC	CASKTGSTNYGYTF
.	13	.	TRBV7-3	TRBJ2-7	TGTGCCAGCAGCCCCCAGCACGGGAACGAGCAGTACTTC	CASSPQHGNEQYF